This TCR beta chain was identified in a study of blood T cell repertoires in COVID-19. At the level of the study: COVID-19 samples from acute and convalescent phases originated in the United States, Italy and Spain.

Sequenced by immunoSEQ multiplex PCR; TCRdb stores in-frame clones only, minus some. The table includes about 120,000 clones, about 89% detected once. The CDR3 runs to 15 residues. CDR1 is SGHTA and CDR2 is FQGTGA in the germline V gene. Trimming at V came to 5 bases and at J to 7 bases, leaving 7 bases not matched to a gene. The clonotype originates from a human donor with acute or convalescent COVID-19. The donor label of this sample is uncertain. J is TRBJ1-6 and V is TRBV7-3; TRBD1 matches 8 bases. The material sequenced was peripheral blood. CDR3 loop: CASSPGDRWNSPLHF. Here the CDR3 DNA reads TGTGCCAGCAGCCCTGGGGACAGGTGGAATTCACCCCTCCACTTT. Together with reference TRBV7-3 and TRBJ1-6, the CDR3 gives the full variable domain: GAGVSQTPSNKVTEKGKYVELRCDPISGHTALYWYRQSLGQGPEFLIYFQGTGAADDSGLPNDRFFAVRPEGSVSTLKIQRTERGDSAVYLCASSPGDRWNSPLHFGNGTRLTVT.